This T cell receptor (beta chain) emerged from a study of T cells in Graves' hyperthyroidism and ophthalmopathy. Whole-study findings and limits: From stable hyperthyroidism, ophthalmopathy was set apart by a 13 V-J model.

This clonotype showed up just a few times. Antigen unknown. The CDR3 consists of 15 residues. Germline CDR1 and CDR2: MNHEY and SMNVEV (reference sequence). The junction had 5 bases not matched to a gene; V was cut back by 4 bases and J by 4 bases. Researchers took RNA transcripts and amplified the TCR beta CDR3 regions from them. Primed by the HTBI set, a first-round RT-PCR was run on the TCR CDR3. TCRdb re-derived calls from the multiplex PCR reads in MiXCR, one entry per CDR3 protein. The data contain 660,000 or so distinct CDR3 sequences, less than 25% of them singletons. Not enrolled were patients with uncontrolled infection, other autoimmune disease, pregnancy or lactation.

This TCR was sampled from a man aged 25-45 years with Graves' ophthalmopathy. The chain is built from TRBV27 and TRBJ2-1; 9 bases map to TRBD2. Material for sequencing was blood. CDR3 region: CASSSSGLAYNEQFF. The CDR3, as DNA: TGTGCCAGCAGTTCCTCGGGACTAGCTTACAATGAGCAGTTCTTC.